Below, 5 T cell receptor beta chains from the same sample are listed, as sequenced in a study of cytomegalovirus exposure and HLA in healthy donors. PCR was performed using 60 Vbeta and 13 Jbeta primers. Sequencing was performed with immunoSEQ multiplex PCR; in TCRdb, only in-frame clones are kept and a portion is missing. The sample carries about 150,000 clones, approximately 80% recorded once. Sample: PBMCs. All receptors come from a woman in her 50s in good health and CMV-seropositive.

This rearrangement joins TRBV28 to TRBJ2-5; 8 nucleotides match TRBD1. CDR3 length: 14 amino acids. V gave up 6 bases and J gave up 2 bases; unmatched junction bases: 5. Germline values: CDR1 MDHEN, CDR2 SYDVKM. CDR3 region: CASSPWTGQETQYF. The CDR3, as DNA: TGTGCCAGCAGCCCTTGGACAGGGCAAGAGACCCAGTACTTC.

V is TRBV18 and J is TRBJ1-5, with 10 bases aligning to TRBD1. The CDR3 sequence is 13 residues long. The germline gives CDR1 KGHSH, CDR2 LQKENI. Trimming took 6 bases from V and 9 from J; bases not matched to a gene: 5. CDR3 sequence: CASSRQGAGPQHF. CDR3 DNA: TGTGCCAGCTCCCGACAGGGGGCCGGGCCCCAGCATTTT.

V is TRBV7-2 and J is TRBJ2-7, with TRBD2 identical over 7 bases. V lost 5 bases to trimming and J lost 3 bases; unmatched junction nucleotides: 16. This CDR3 is built from 17 residues. The germline V gene has CDR1 SGHTA and CDR2 FQGNSA. CDR3 nucleotides: TGTGCCAGCAGCACCCTCCCCCGCGGGAGTGGAGTCTACGAGCAGTACTTC. The encoded protein is CASSTLPRGSGVYEQYF. Supplemented by reference TRBV7-2 and TRBJ2-7, the full variable domain reads GAGVSQSPSNKVTEKGKDVELRCDPISGHTALYWYRQSLGQGLEFLIYFQGNSAPDKSGLPSDRFSAERTGGSVSTLTIQRTQQEDSAVYLCASSTLPRGSGVYEQYFGPGTRLTVT.

The chain has TRBV18 and TRBJ1-5; 10 bases match TRBD1. CDR1 KGHSH and CDR2 LQKENI come from the germline V gene. V shed 2 bases and J 1 base; nucleotides not matched to a gene: 5. This CDR3 spans 17 amino acids. The DNA of the CDR3 is TGTGCCAGCTCACCAGGGACAGGGGAGAGGAGCAATCAGCCCCAGCATTTT. This encodes CASSPGTGERSNQPQHF.

The V call is TRBV6-5, the J call TRBJ2-3; possibly TRBD1 for D (5 bases). This CDR3 spans 13 amino acids. Germline-derived CDR1 and CDR2 are MNHEY and SVGAGI. V lost 7 bases and J lost 3, with 11 bases in between. The CDR3 sequence: CASKKPGTDTQYF. The CDR3 DNA follows: TGTGCCAGCAAGAAACCAGGGACAGATACGCAGTATTTT.